This TCR beta chain was observed in a study of shared clonotypes between healthy human individuals. This clone came up once. Repertoires were generated with immunoSEQ multiplex PCR, while TCRdb's copy carries only in-frame clones and drops some. The sample holds approximately 2.5 million clones, just over 90% seen once. Germline CDR1 and CDR2: SGHRS and YFSETQ. The CDR3 is 12 residues long. With 6 bases removed from V and 9 bases from J, the gap between germline ends came to 14 bases. This chain links TRBV5-1 with TRBJ2-3; D may correspond to TRBD1 or TRBD2 (5 bases each). The sample consisted of naive CD4+ T cells sorted from blood. The subset: CD45RA+ positively selected. The receptor was derived from a man younger than 35 in good health. This chain's CDR3 is CASTGNWDTQYF. The CDR3, as DNA: TGCGCCAGCACCGGGAATTGGGACACGCAGTATTTT. Full variable domain (missing parts from reference TRBV5-1 and TRBJ2-3): KAGVTQTPRYLIKTRGQQVTLSCSPISGHRSVSWYQQTPGQGLQFLFEYFSETQRNKGNFPGRFSGRQFSNSRSEMNVSTLELGDSALYLCASTGNWDTQYFGPGTRLTVL.